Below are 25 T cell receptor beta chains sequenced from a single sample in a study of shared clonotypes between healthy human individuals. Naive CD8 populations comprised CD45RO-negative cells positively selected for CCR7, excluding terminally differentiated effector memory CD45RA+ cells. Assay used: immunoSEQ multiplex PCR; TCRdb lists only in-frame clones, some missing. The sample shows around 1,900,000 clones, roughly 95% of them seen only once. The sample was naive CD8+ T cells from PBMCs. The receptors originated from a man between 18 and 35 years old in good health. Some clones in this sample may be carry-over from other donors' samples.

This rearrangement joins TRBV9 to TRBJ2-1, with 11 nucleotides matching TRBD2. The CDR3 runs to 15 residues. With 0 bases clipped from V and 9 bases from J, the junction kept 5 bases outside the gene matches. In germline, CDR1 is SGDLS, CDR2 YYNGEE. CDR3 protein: CASSVVTSGIGEQFF. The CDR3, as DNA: TGTGCCAGCAGCGTAGTGACTAGCGGGATTGGTGAGCAGTTCTTC. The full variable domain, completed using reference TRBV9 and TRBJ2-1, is DSGVTQTPKHLITATGQRVTLRCSPRSGDLSVYWYQQSLDQGLQFLIQYYNGEERAKGNILERFSAQQFPDLHSELNLSSLELGDSALYFCASSVVTSGIGEQFFGPGTRLTVL.

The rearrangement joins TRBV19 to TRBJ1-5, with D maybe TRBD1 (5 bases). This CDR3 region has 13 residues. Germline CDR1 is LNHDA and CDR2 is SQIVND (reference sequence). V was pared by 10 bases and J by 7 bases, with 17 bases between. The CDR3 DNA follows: TGTGCCACCTCGGGCAGGGACGGACAGCCCCAGCATTTT. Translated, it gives CATSGRDGQPQHF. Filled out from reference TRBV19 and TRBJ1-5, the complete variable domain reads DGGITQSPKYLFRKEGQNVTLSCEQNLNHDAMYWYRQDPGQGLRLIYYSQIVNDFQKGDIAEGYSVSREKKESFPLTVTSAQKNPTAFYLCATSGRDGQPQHFGDGTRLSIL.

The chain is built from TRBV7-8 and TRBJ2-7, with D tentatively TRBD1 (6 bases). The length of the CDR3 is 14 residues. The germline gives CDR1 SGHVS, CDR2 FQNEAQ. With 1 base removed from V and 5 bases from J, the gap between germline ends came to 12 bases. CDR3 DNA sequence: TGTGCCAGCAGCTTAGATCCAGGGGCCAACGAGCAGTACTTC. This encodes CASSLDPGANEQYF.

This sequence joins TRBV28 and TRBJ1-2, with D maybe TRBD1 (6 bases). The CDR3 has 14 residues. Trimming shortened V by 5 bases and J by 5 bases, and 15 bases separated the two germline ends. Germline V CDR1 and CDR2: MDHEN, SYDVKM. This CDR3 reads CASSAAGALYGYTF. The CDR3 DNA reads TGTGCCAGCAGTGCGGCAGGGGCGCTATATGGCTACACCTTC.

The CDR3 DNA reads as TGTGCCAGCAGTACGGGAGGGGGGGGCAATCAGCCCCAGCATTTT. Translated: CASSTGGGGNQPQHF. V and J are TRBV6-5 and TRBJ1-5; D is perhaps TRBD1 (6 bases). The CDR3 has 15 amino acids. CDR1 is MNHEY, CDR2 SVGAGI, per germline. Trimming left V 5 bases short and J 2 bases short, with 13 bases between.

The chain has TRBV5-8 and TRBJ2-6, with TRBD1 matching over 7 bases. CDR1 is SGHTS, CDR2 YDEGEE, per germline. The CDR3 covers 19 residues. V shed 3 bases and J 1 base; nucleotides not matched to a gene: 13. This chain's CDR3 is CASSSRTTGVLSGANVLTF. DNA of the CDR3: TGTGCCAGCAGCTCACGTACCACAGGGGTGTTATCTGGGGCCAACGTCCTGACTTTC.

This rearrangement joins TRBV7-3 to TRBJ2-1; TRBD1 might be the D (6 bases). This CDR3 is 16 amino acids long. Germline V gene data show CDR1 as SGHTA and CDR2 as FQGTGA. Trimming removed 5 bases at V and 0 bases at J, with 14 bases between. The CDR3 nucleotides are TGTGCCAGCAGCACCGGACAGATCAGCTCCTACAATGAGCAGTTCTTC. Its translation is CASSTGQISSYNEQFF.

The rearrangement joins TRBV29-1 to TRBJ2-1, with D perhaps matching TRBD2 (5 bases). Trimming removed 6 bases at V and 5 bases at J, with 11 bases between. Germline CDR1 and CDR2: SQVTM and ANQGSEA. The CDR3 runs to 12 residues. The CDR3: CSVHRDNNEQFF. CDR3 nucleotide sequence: TGCAGCGTGCATCGGGATAACAATGAGCAGTTCTTC.

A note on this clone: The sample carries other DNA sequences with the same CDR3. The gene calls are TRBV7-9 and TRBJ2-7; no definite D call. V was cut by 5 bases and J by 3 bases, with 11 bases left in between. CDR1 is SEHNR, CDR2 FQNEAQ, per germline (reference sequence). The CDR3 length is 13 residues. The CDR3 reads CASSPGLSYEQYF. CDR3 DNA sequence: TGTGCCAGCAGCCCTGGTTTAAGCTACGAGCAGTACTTC.

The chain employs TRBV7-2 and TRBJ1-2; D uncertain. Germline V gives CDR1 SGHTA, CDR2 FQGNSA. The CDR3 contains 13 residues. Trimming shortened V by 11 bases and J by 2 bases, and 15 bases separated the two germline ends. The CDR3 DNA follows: TGTGCCGCTCGAGGGTTTGCGAACTATGGCTACACCTTC. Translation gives CAARGFANYGYTF. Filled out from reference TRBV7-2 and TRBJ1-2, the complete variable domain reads GAGVSQSPSNKVTEKGKDVELRCDPISGHTALYWYRQSLGQGLEFLIYFQGNSAPDKSGLPSDRFSAERTGGSVSTLTIQRTQQEDSAVYLCAARGFANYGYTFGSGTRLTVV.

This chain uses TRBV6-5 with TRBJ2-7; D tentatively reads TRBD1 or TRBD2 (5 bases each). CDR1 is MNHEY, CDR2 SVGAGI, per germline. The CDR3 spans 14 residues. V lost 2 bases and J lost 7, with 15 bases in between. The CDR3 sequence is CASSYGPGTGEQYF. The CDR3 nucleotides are TGTGCCAGCAGTTACGGTCCAGGGACGGGAGAGCAGTACTTC.

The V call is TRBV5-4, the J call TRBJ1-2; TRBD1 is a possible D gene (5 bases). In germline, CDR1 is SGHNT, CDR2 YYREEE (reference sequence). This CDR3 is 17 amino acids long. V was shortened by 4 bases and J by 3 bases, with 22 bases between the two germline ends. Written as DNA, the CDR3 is TGTGCCAGCAGCCCACCCATCCGGGGCGCGAGGTACTATGGCTACACCTTC. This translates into CASSPPIRGARYYGYTF.

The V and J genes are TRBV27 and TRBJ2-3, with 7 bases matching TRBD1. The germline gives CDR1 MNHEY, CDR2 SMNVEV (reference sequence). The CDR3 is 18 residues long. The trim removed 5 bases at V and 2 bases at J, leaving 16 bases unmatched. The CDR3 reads CASSTTGTANFYTDTQYF. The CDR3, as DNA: TGTGCCAGCAGTACCACCGGGACAGCTAATTTCTACACAGATACGCAGTATTTT.

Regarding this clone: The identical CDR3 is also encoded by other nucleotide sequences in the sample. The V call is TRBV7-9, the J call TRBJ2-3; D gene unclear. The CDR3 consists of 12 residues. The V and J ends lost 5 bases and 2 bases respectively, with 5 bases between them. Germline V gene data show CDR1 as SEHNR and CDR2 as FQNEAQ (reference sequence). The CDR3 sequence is CASSPPTDTQYF. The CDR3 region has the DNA TGTGCCAGCAGCCCCCCCACAGATACGCAGTATTTT.

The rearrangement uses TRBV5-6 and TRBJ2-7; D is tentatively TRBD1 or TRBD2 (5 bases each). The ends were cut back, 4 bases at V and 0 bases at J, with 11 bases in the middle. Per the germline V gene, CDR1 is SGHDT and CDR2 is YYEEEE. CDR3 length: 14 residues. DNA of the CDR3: TGTGCCAGCAGCACCGGGGCCAGCTCCTACGAGCAGTACTTC. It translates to CASSTGASSYEQYF.

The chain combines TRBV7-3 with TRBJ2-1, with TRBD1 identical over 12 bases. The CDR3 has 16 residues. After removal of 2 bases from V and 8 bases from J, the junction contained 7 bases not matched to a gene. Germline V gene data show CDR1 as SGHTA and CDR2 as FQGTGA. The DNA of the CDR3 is TGTGCCAGCAGCTTAGGTCCGGGACAGGGGGCAGATGAGCAGTTCTTC. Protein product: CASSLGPGQGADEQFF.

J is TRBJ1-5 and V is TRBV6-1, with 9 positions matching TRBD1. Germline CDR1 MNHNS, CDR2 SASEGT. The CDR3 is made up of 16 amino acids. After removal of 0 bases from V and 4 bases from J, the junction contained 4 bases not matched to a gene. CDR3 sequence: CASSEATGGANQPQHF. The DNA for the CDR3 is TGTGCCAGCAGTGAAGCGACAGGGGGGGCAAATCAGCCCCAGCATTTT.

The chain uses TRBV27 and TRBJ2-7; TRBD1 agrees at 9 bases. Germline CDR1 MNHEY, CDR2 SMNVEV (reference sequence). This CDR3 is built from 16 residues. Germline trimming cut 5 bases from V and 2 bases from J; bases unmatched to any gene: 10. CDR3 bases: TGTGCCAGCAGTCACCGGGACAGGGTTAGCGCCTACGAGCAGTACTTC. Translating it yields CASSHRDRVSAYEQYF.

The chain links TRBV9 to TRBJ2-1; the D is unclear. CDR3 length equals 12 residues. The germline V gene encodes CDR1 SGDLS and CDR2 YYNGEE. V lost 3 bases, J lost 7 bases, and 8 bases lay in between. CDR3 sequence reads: CASSGRRNEQFF. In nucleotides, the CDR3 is TGTGCCAGCAGCGGTAGAAGGAATGAGCAGTTCTTC.

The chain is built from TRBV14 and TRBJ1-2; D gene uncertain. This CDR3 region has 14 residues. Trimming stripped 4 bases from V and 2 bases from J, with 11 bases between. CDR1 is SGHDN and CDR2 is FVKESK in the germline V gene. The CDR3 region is CASSPRVGNYGYTF. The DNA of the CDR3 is TGTGCCAGCAGCCCAAGGGTGGGAAACTATGGCTACACCTTC.

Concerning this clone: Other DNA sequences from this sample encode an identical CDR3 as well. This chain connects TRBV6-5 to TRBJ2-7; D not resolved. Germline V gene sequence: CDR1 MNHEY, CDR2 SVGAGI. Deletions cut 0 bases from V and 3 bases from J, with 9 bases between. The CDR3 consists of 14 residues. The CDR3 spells CASSYSSSHYEQYF. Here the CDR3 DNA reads TGTGCCAGCAGTTACTCGAGCAGCCACTACGAGCAGTACTTC.

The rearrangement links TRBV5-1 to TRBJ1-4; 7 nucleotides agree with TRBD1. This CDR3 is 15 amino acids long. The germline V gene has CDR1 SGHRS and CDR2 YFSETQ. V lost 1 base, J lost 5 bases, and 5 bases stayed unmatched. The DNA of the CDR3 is TGCGCCAGCAGCTTGAACAGGGGTCAGAATGAAAAACTGTTTTTT. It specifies CASSLNRGQNEKLFF.

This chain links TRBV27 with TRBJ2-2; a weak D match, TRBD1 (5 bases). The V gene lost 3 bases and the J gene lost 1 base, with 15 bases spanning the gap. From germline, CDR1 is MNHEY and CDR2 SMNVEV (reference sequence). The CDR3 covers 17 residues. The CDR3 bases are TGTGCCAGCAGTTTCATACCCCTGGGGCAGAACACCGGGGAGCTGTTTTTT. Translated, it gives CASSFIPLGQNTGELFF.

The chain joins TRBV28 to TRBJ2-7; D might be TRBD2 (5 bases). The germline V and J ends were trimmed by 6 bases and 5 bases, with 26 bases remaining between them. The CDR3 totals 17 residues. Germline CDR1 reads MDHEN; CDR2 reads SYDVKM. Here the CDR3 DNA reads TGTGCCAGCAGAACCGGCCAAGGCGCGAGGGTAGTGGACGAGCAGTACTTC. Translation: CASRTGQGARVVDEQYF. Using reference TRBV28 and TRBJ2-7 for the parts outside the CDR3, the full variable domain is DVKVTQSSRYLVKRTGEKVFLECVQDMDHENMFWYRQDPGLGLRLIYFSYDVKMKEKGDIPEGYSVSREKKERFSLILESASTNQTSMYLCASRTGQGARVVDEQYFGPGTRLTVT.

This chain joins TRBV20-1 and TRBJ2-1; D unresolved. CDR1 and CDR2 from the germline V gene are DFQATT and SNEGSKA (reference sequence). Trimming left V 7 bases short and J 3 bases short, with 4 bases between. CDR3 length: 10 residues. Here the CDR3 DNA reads TGCAGTGGTGGCTACAATGAGCAGTTCTTC. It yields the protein CSGGYNEQFF.